This TCR beta chain is drawn from a study of Ad26.COV2.S vaccination and SARS-CoV-2 variants. Remarks on this clone: As yet, its antigen is unknown.

Study-level results: Possible underestimation of total T cell responses by the TCR breadth and depth analyses was noted. Post-vaccination breadth of spike-specific CD8+ and CD4+ T cell responses was reportedly substantial.

Clones were read by immunoSEQ multiplex PCR, and TCRdb kept only the in-frame ones, dropping some. Here the sample spans about 390,000 clones, 80% to 95% being singletons. Sample treatment: 15 to 20 received Ad26.COV2.S at low or high dose, single or two shots; a few received placebo; per-sample allocation not given. Day 63 following the first vaccine or placebo injection was when the samples were taken. The clonotype was recovered from a person between 18 and 65 years old who received the Ad26.COV2.S COVID-19 vaccine or a placebo. This specimen was peripheral blood, taken in a trial of Ad26.COV2.S vaccine versus placebo.

The CDR3 nucleotides are TGTGCCAGCAGCCCAGGTTTCTCCTACGAGCAGTACTTC. It yields the protein CASSPGFSYEQYF. V is TRBV7-2 and J is TRBJ2-7; D ambiguous. Trimming removed 5 bases from V and 0 bases from J, with 8 bases in between. Germline CDR1 SGHTA, CDR2 FQGNSA. The length of the CDR3 is 13 residues.